Listed here are 8 T cell receptor beta chains from one sample, sequenced in a study of long-term antiretroviral therapy in people with HIV. It was version v3.0 of the immunoSEQ assay that was run at survey level. This table comes from immunoSEQ multiplex PCR, and its TCRdb copy is limited to in-frame clones, with some not included. Of around 33,000 clones listed, roughly four fifths were seen once; the top ten hold around 13%. This specimen was unsorted PBMCs, taken 0.3 years after starting antiretroviral therapy. These receptors were obtained from a man aged 18 to 30 with HIV.

This clone showed up just once. This chain joins TRBV4-1 and TRBJ2-1; D is undetermined. Germline loops: CDR1 MGHRA, CDR2 YSYEKL. The CDR3 has 13 amino acids. The V gene lost 4 bases and the J gene lost 6 bases, with 10 bases spanning the gap. CDR3 nucleotides: TGCGCCAGCAGCCCCGAGAACAGCAATGAGCAGTTCTTC. Its protein product is CASSPENSNEQFF.

The sample holds a few counts of this clone. V gene TRBV13 combines with J gene TRBJ1-1, with 8 bases identical to TRBD1. The CDR3 runs 17 residues. J gave up 0 bases and V 4 bases, and 10 bases lay outside the gene matches. Germline V CDR1 and CDR2: PRHDT, FYEKMQ (reference sequence). CDR3 bases: TGTGCCAGCAGCTCATACGGGACAGGCGGGTTGAACACTGAAGCTTTCTTT. Translated, it gives CASSSYGTGGLNTEAFF.

The DNA of the CDR3 is TGTGCCTGGAGTCCTGGATCGAGTTCACCCCTCCACTTT. Encoded protein: CAWSPGSSSPLHF. The rearrangement uses TRBV30 and TRBJ1-6; D gene uncertain. The germline gives CDR1 GTSNPN, CDR2 SVGIG (reference sequence). Trimming left V 2 bases short and J 9 bases short, with 11 bases between. The CDR3 runs to 13 residues.

This clone was found once. The genes are TRBV12-5 and TRBJ1-1; no definite D call. The length of the CDR3 is 12 residues. Trimming took 7 bases from V and 8 from J, leaving 14 bases between them. Germline CDR1 and CDR2: LGHNT and FRNRAP. In nucleotides, the CDR3 is TGTGCTAGTGCCCAGGCCATCTCCGAAGCTTTCTTT. As protein: CASAQAISEAFF.

The chain uses TRBV6-1 and TRBJ1-5, with a possible D match to TRBD1 (6 bases). There are 13 residues in the CDR3. V lost 4 bases to trimming and J lost 10 bases, with 14 bases between them. Looked up from germline, CDR1 is MNHNS and CDR2 is SASEGT. CDR3 sequence: CASSGIYREPQHF. DNA for the CDR3: TGTGCCAGCAGTGGGATCTACAGGGAACCCCAGCATTTT.

The chain couples TRBV9 to TRBJ2-2, with D uncertain. Trimming pared 3 bases from V and 0 bases from J, leaving 3 bases between. The CDR3 runs 13 residues. CDR1 is SGDLS and CDR2 is YYNGEE in the germline V gene. CDR3 bases: TGTGCCAGCAGCGGAGCGAACACCGGGGAGCTGTTTTTT. As protein: CASSGANTGELFF. The complete variable domain, with remaining parts taken from reference TRBV9 and TRBJ2-2, reads DSGVTQTPKHLITATGQRVTLRCSPRSGDLSVYWYQQSLDQGLQFLIQYYNGEERAKGNILERFSAQQFPDLHSELNLSSLELGDSALYFCASSGANTGELFFGEGSRLTVL.

The rearrangement uses TRBV6-5 and TRBJ2-2; D gene ambiguous. Germline CDR1 MNHEY, CDR2 SVGAGI. The CDR3 spans 13 residues. The V and J ends lost 0 bases and 6 bases respectively, with 5 bases between them. CDR3 DNA: TGTGCCAGCAGTTACTCTACCGCCGGGGAGCTGTTTTTT. Its protein product is CASSYSTAGELFF.

V gene TRBV19 combines with J gene TRBJ2-3; no reliable D call. Germline lookup yields CDR1 LNHDA and CDR2 SQIVND (reference sequence). The CDR3 contains 12 residues. Trimming left V 5 bases short and J 0 bases short, with 3 bases between. DNA of the CDR3: TGTGCCAGTAGTGCTAGCACAGATACGCAGTATTTT. Translating gives CASSASTDTQYF.